A single sample is the source of the 29 T cell receptor beta chains below, sequenced in a study of blood T cell repertoires in COVID-19. The method was immunoSEQ multiplex PCR; TCRdb's version includes in-frame clones alone and lacks a portion of them. This table holds about 130,000 clones, roughly 77% found once. The sequenced material came from peripheral blood. The receptor set was obtained from an older woman with COVID-19, enrolled during active disease.

This rearrangement joins TRBV6-1 to TRBJ1-2; TRBD1 is a possible D gene (5 bases). Germline CDR1 MNHNS, CDR2 SASEGT. CDR3 size: 14 residues. Between the trimmed V and J ends, which lost 1 base and 5 bases, there was a span of 11 bases. The CDR3 DNA follows: TGTGCCAGCAGTGAAGGACAGACTCTATATGGCTACACCTTC. It is translated as CASSEGQTLYGYTF.

This rearrangement joins TRBV28 to TRBJ1-4, with D perhaps TRBD1 (5 bases). Between the trimmed V and J ends, which lost 5 bases and 0 bases, there was a span of 10 bases. The CDR3 is 15 amino acids. The germline V gene has CDR1 MDHEN and CDR2 SYDVKM. The CDR3 coding sequence is TGTGCCAGCAGTCGGACAATTACAACTAATGAAAAACTGTTTTTT. Amino acid sequence: CASSRTITTNEKLFF.

The V call is TRBV28, the J call TRBJ1-5; 9 bases map to TRBD1. J was trimmed by 6 bases and V by 7 bases; bases with no gene match: 4. CDR1 MDHEN and CDR2 SYDVKM come from the germline V gene. CDR3 length: 13 amino acids. In DNA form, the CDR3 reads TGTGCCAGCACCTCGGGACAGGGTCAGCCCCAGCATTTT. Translated: CASTSGQGQPQHF.

This clone was counted only a few times. This sequence joins TRBV30 and TRBJ1-6; D gene unclear. The CDR3 sequence is 14 residues long. V dropped 5 bases and J dropped 5 bases, with 13 bases sitting between them. CDR1 and CDR2 from the germline V gene are GTSNPN and SVGIG (reference sequence). CDR3 DNA: TGTGCCTGGGACCCGGGATTCAATAATTCACCCCTCCACTTT. Translating it yields CAWDPGFNNSPLHF.

The chain carries TRBV7-3 and TRBJ2-2, with 9 bases identical to TRBD1. This CDR3 contains 16 residues. Germline CDR1 is SGHTA and CDR2 is FQGTGA. Unmatched junction bases numbered 8, after V lost 2 bases and J lost 7 bases. The CDR3 here is CASSLAAGTGFGELFF. CDR3 nucleotide sequence: TGTGCCAGCAGCTTAGCAGCCGGGACAGGGTTCGGGGAGCTGTTTTTT.

The chain combines TRBV27 with TRBJ1-1; possibly TRBD1 for D (6 bases). The CDR3 has 16 amino acids. Germline CDR1 MNHEY, CDR2 SMNVEV (reference sequence). The V and J ends lost 4 bases and 2 bases respectively, with 17 bases between them. The CDR3 coding sequence is TGTGCCAGCAGTTCCAGCTTGACAGGTCTTAACACTGAAGCTTTCTTT. Its translation is CASSSSLTGLNTEAFF.

The V and J genes are TRBV6-5 and TRBJ2-5; D might be TRBD2 (5 bases). The CDR3 length is 14 residues. Germline CDR1 and CDR2: MNHEY and SVGAGI. Trimming took off 5 bases at V and 4 bases at J, with 14 bases between the two ends. In DNA form, the CDR3 reads TGTGCCAGCAGTCACGAGGGATTAGGAGAGACCCAGTACTTC. Its protein product is CASSHEGLGETQYF.

The V and J genes are TRBV19 and TRBJ1-6; perhaps TRBD1 as D (6 bases). Trimming shortened V by 10 bases and J by 10 bases, and 23 bases separated the two germline ends. This CDR3 comprises 15 residues. Germline assignment: CDR1 LNHDA and CDR2 SQIVND (reference sequence). DNA for the CDR3: TGTGCCACTCGAGGCGGGGGCAGGTTAAAGTCACCCCTCCACTTT. Amino acids: CATRGGGRLKSPLHF. The whole variable domain, remainder taken from reference TRBV19 and TRBJ1-6, is DGGITQSPKYLFRKEGQNVTLSCEQNLNHDAMYWYRQDPGQGLRLIYYSQIVNDFQKGDIAEGYSVSREKKESFPLTVTSAQKNPTAFYLCATRGGGRLKSPLHFGNGTRLTVT.

The chain links TRBV30 to TRBJ1-1; 11 bases map to TRBD1. Germline values: CDR1 GTSNPN, CDR2 SVGIG (reference sequence). The length of the CDR3 is 13 residues. J gave up 7 bases and V 5 bases, and 6 bases lay outside the gene matches. The CDR3 nucleotides are TGTGCCTGGCCCGGGACAGGGGGGAATGAAGCTTTCTTT. It codes for CAWPGTGGNEAFF.

V usage is TRBV12-5 and J usage is TRBJ2-7, with D unresolved. CDR1 is LGHNT and CDR2 is FRNRAP in the germline V gene. V was shortened by 1 base and J by 3 bases, with 4 bases between the two germline ends. There are 12 residues in the CDR3. The CDR3 region has the DNA TGTGCTAGTGGTTTGGGACTCTACGAGCAGTACTTC. This translates into CASGLGLYEQYF.

The V call is TRBV4-2, the J call TRBJ2-3; a weak D match, TRBD1 (6 bases). Germline lookup yields CDR1 LGHNA and CDR2 YNFKEQ. Between the trimmed V and J ends, which lost 0 bases and 3 bases, there was a span of 7 bases. This CDR3 contains 14 residues. DNA of the CDR3: TGTGCCAGCAGCCAAGAACAGGGTACAGATACGCAGTATTTT. Amino acids: CASSQEQGTDTQYF.

The chain uses TRBV27 and TRBJ2-7, with D unresolved. The V end was cut by 3 bases, the J end by 5 bases, with 14 bases between. Germline V gives CDR1 MNHEY, CDR2 SMNVEV (reference sequence). The CDR3 has 14 amino acids. CDR3 residues: CASSFSSESHEQYF. For the CDR3, the DNA is TGTGCCAGCAGTTTCTCATCGGAGTCGCACGAGCAGTACTTC.

J is TRBJ2-7 and V is TRBV6-1, with 7 bases aligning to TRBD1. V gave up 2 bases and J gave up 10 bases; unmatched junction bases: 14. The CDR3 totals 15 residues. Germline CDR1 and CDR2: MNHNS and SASEGT. CDR3 protein: CASSELGVTGAAQYF. In nucleotides, the CDR3 is TGTGCCAGCAGTGAATTGGGGGTTACAGGGGCGGCCCAGTACTTC.

This clone turned up a few times. V gene TRBV30 combines with J gene TRBJ1-1, with TRBD1 matching over 7 bases. V dropped 2 bases and J dropped 5; count of bases not matched to a gene: 8. The CDR3 length is 14 residues. CDR1 GTSNPN and CDR2 SVGIG come from the germline V gene (reference sequence). For the CDR3, the DNA is TGTGCCTGGAGTCCCCACAGGGGAAGGACTGAAGCTTTCTTT. Translating it yields CAWSPHRGRTEAFF.

The chain joins TRBV27 to TRBJ2-7; D is possibly TRBD1 (6 bases). Germline-derived CDR1 and CDR2 are MNHEY and SMNVEV (reference sequence). V was cut by 6 bases and J by 0 bases, with 15 bases left in between. The CDR3 runs 15 residues. The CDR3 nucleotides are TGTGCCAGCAGCCGACCCACAGGGAACTCCTACGAGCAGTACTTC. Translation gives CASSRPTGNSYEQYF.

This chain links TRBV5-4 with TRBJ2-1, with 12 nucleotides matching TRBD2. This CDR3 is 15 amino acids long. Germline V lookup: CDR1 SGHNT, CDR2 YYREEE (reference sequence). V lost 5 bases to trimming and J lost 9 bases; unmatched junction nucleotides: 9. The CDR3: CASSSLAGGQGEQFF. In nucleotides, the CDR3 is TGTGCCAGCAGTTCACTAGCGGGGGGCCAAGGTGAGCAGTTCTTC.

The chain recombines TRBV6-4 with TRBJ2-1; 7 nucleotides match TRBD2. The germline V gene encodes CDR1 MRHNA and CDR2 SNTAGT. V lost 6 bases to trimming and J lost 0 bases; unmatched junction nucleotides: 5. There are 15 residues in the CDR3. The chain's CDR3 is CASRRDYSSYNEQFF. In nucleotides, the CDR3 is TGTGCCAGCAGGCGGGACTACAGCTCCTACAATGAGCAGTTCTTC.

In its sample, this clone is medium-sized (0.01 to 0.1%). The V call is TRBV4-3, the J call TRBJ1-4; D is uncertain. V was clipped by 3 bases and J by 3 bases, with 11 bases between them. CDR1 and CDR2 from the germline V gene are LGHNA and YSLEER. The CDR3 covers 15 residues. DNA for the CDR3: TGCGCCAGCAGCCACGGGGTAGGGTCTAATGAAAAACTGTTTTTT. This encodes CASSHGVGSNEKLFF.

The CDR3 sequence is CAISGGGVNTEAFF. The CDR3 DNA reads TGTGCCATCAGTGGGGGAGGGGTGAACACTGAAGCTTTCTTT. The rearrangement links TRBV10-3 to TRBJ1-1; the D gene is possibly TRBD1 (5 bases). The V and J ends lost 4 bases and 0 bases respectively, with 9 bases between them. CDR3 length: 14 amino acids. The germline V gene has CDR1 ENHRY and CDR2 SYGVKD.

The chain recombines TRBV27 with TRBJ2-1; 9 bases agree with TRBD2. V gave up 5 bases and J gave up 6 bases; unmatched junction bases: 8. CDR3 size: 15 residues. The germline gives CDR1 MNHEY, CDR2 SMNVEV (reference sequence). The CDR3, as DNA: TGTGCCAGCAGTGCCCCGGGACTAGCTTTCAATGAGCAGTTCTTC. Its protein is CASSAPGLAFNEQFF.

V gene TRBV3-1 (or the pseudogene TRBV3-2) combines with J gene TRBJ2-5; TRBD2 matches at 10 bases. Trimming took 2 bases from V and 1 from J; bases not matched to a gene: 4. The CDR3 runs to 16 residues. Germline V lookup: CDR1 LGHDT, CDR2 YNNKEL (reference sequence). CDR3 sequence: CASSQSLAGIQETQYF. CDR3 nucleotides: TGTGCCAGCAGCCAATCACTAGCGGGGATCCAAGAGACCCAGTACTTC.

This clone was counted a single time. The V and J genes are TRBV10-2 and TRBJ2-5, with D hard to call. Trimming took off 4 bases at V and 12 bases at J, with 12 bases between the two ends. This CDR3 has 11 amino acids. Germline V gene data show CDR1 as WSHSY and CDR2 as SAAADI. DNA for the CDR3: TGCGCCAGCAGTGCCGACCGGGTGAAGTACTTC. It translates to CASSADRVKYF.

The J gene is TRBJ2-6, the V gene TRBV19; D possibly corresponds to TRBD1 (6 bases). CDR3 length: 17 amino acids. The germline gives CDR1 LNHDA, CDR2 SQIVND (reference sequence). Trimming removed 5 bases from V and 0 bases from J, with 14 bases in between. DNA for the CDR3: TGTGCCAGTAGTGAGACACACAGGGCCTCTGGGGCCAACGTCCTGACTTTC. Translated: CASSETHRASGANVLTF. The variable domain in full, completed from reference TRBV19 and TRBJ2-6, reads DGGITQSPKYLFRKEGQNVTLSCEQNLNHDAMYWYRQDPGQGLRLIYYSQIVNDFQKGDIAEGYSVSREKKESFPLTVTSAQKNPTAFYLCASSETHRASGANVLTFGAGSRLTVL.

Here the CDR3 DNA reads TGTGCCAGCAGCTGGGGACAGGGGGTAATGAACACTGAAGCTTTCTTT. Protein: CASSWGQGVMNTEAFF. The chain combines TRBV7-8 with TRBJ1-1, with 11 nucleotides matching TRBD1. The CDR3 is made up of 16 amino acids. J gave up 0 bases and V 4 bases, and 4 bases lay outside the gene matches. The germline V gene has CDR1 SGHVS and CDR2 FQNEAQ.

The chain links TRBV3-1 (or the pseudogene TRBV3-2) to TRBJ2-7; D is ambiguous. V was cut by 6 bases and J by 0 bases, with 15 bases left in between. Germline V gene sequence: CDR1 LGHDT, CDR2 YNNKEL (reference sequence). The CDR3 contains 15 residues. The CDR3 DNA is TGTGCCAGCAGTGCAGGAACTTTAAGCTCCTACGAGCAGTACTTC. This codes for CASSAGTLSSYEQYF.

This chain links TRBV5-4 with TRBJ1-2, with 8 bases aligning to TRBD1. This CDR3 region has 14 residues. J was trimmed by 4 bases and V by 3 bases; bases with no gene match: 5. Germline-derived CDR1 and CDR2 are SGHNT and YYREEE (reference sequence). The CDR3 is CASSSGQGAYGYTF. The CDR3 region has the DNA TGTGCCAGCAGCTCCGGACAGGGAGCCTATGGCTACACCTTC.

The V and J genes are TRBV4-2 and TRBJ2-3; D may be TRBD2 (5 bases). The germline V gene has CDR1 LGHNA and CDR2 YNFKEQ. Trimming removed 5 bases at V and 5 bases at J, with 17 bases between. The length of the CDR3 is 15 residues. CDR3 sequence (DNA): TGTGCCAGCAGCTCGAGGGCAGGTGGAAGAGATACGCAGTATTTT. It is translated as CASSSRAGGRDTQYF.

In its sample, this clone was seen a few times. The V and J genes are TRBV21-1 and TRBJ1-4; the DNA was not used to check the table's D call, TRBD1. TRBV21-1 is a documented pseudogene. The CDR3 spans 17 residues. The CDR3 is CASSHRDSSSTNEKLFF. The CDR3 DNA is TGTGCCAGCAGCCACCGGGACAGCTCGTCAACTAATGAAAAACTGTTTTTT.

The chain has TRBV9 and TRBJ1-1, with D perhaps TRBD1 (6 bases). This CDR3 region has 15 residues. The germline V gene has CDR1 SGDLS and CDR2 YYNGEE. V was cut by 3 bases and J by 0 bases, with 12 bases left in between. CDR3 in amino acids: CASSEGGTLNTEAFF. As DNA, the CDR3 is TGTGCCAGCAGCGAGGGGGGGACCTTGAACACTGAAGCTTTCTTT. Combining the CDR3 with reference TRBV9 and TRBJ1-1 gives the whole variable domain DSGVTQTPKHLITATGQRVTLRCSPRSGDLSVYWYQQSLDQGLQFLIQYYNGEERAKGNILERFSAQQFPDLHSELNLSSLELGDSALYFCASSEGGTLNTEAFFGQGTRLTVV.